This T cell receptor beta chain was obtained from a study of metastatic and nonmetastatic thyroid tumors. About the study: Peripheral blood and tumor or nodule samples from malignant and benign thyroid patients were compared.

This clone was seen many times. Its antigen is currently unknown. Prior to thyroid surgery, none of the patients had received any treatment. CDR3 length equals 14 residues. V was clipped by 1 base and J by 2 bases, with 12 bases between them. CDR1 and CDR2 (germline): DFQATT, SNEGSKA (reference sequence). General study findings and limits: When malignant thyroid tumors were compared with benign nodules, TCR beta diversity was reportedly significantly higher in the malignant tumors. This held in both blood and tumor samples.

Authors' analysis steps: It was from CDR3 differences across clinicopathological groups that a distant-metastasis classifier for papillary thyroid cancer was built. MiXCR reprocessed the PCR reads for TCRdb. Here the V and J calls rest on TCRdb's processing, not on the authors' analysis. The sample has about 93,000 clones, around 7.8% seen once. The V call is TRBV20-1, the J call TRBJ2-7; D might be TRBD2 (6 bases). The clonotype originates from a female donor with papillary thyroid cancer or a benign thyroid nodule (not recorded which). Some clones in this sample may be carry-over from other donors' samples. Sequenced sample: blood. The CDR3 DNA sequence: TGCAGTGCTAGAGGGACGACGGGGGCCTACGAGCAGTACTTC. It yields the protein CSARGTTGAYEQYF.